This TCR beta chain came from a study of blood T cell repertoires in COVID-19. Overall study: Collection of acute and convalescent COVID-19 samples took place in the United States, Italy and Spain. The cDNA or gDNA used as material had been derived from T cells, B-cell-depleted T cells, or PBMCs.

V lost 3 bases, J lost 3 bases, and 8 bases stayed unmatched. The CDR3 consists of 15 residues. Germline values: CDR1 KGHSH, CDR2 LQKENI. Enrolment of Seattle patients took place during active infection, and they were followed longitudinally. Authors' analysis steps: Amplification with reference gene primers provided the estimates of nucleated cell counts. Profiled with immunoSEQ multiplex PCR; TCRdb holds only in-frame clones, not every one. The V and J calls and the clone size are those of that table, but D and trimming were determined from the DNA. The sample shows approximately 240,000 clones, 85% to 95% of them seen only once.

The chain couples TRBV18 to TRBJ2-7, with TRBD1 identical over 7 bases. Source material: peripheral blood. The sequence was collected from a man under 40 with COVID-19, enrolled during active disease. In DNA, the CDR3 is TGTGCCAGCTCACCGGACGACAGGGTACACTACGAGCAGTACTTC. Translation gives CASSPDDRVHYEQYF.